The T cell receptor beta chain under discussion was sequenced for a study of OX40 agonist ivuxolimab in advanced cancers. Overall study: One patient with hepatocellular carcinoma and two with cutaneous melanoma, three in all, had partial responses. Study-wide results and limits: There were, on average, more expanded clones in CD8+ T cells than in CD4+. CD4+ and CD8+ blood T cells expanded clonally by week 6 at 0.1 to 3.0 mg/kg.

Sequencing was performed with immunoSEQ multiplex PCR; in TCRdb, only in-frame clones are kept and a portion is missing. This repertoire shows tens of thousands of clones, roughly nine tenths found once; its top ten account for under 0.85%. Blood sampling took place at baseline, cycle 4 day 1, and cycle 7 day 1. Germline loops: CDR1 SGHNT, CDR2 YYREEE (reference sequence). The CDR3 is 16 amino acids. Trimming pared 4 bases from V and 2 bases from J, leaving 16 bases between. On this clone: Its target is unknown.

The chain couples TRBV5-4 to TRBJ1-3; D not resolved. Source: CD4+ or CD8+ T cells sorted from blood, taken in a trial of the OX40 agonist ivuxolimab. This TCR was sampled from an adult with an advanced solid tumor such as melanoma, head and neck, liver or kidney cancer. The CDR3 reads CASSQALLEAGNTIYF. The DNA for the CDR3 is TGTGCCAGCAGCCAAGCTCTTCTGGAAGCTGGAAACACCATATATTTT.